Below are 2 T cell receptor beta chains sequenced from a single sample in a study of technical replicates of blood from several donors. Assay: immunoSEQ multiplex PCR; the TCRdb copy retains only in-frame clones and omits some. The table shows about 86,000 clones, with nearly 96% occurring only once. Sequencing was done on a sample of T cells isolated from PBMCs. The receptors originated from a human donor in good health.

This clone has more than one count but fewer than ten. The chain carries TRBV6-4 and TRBJ2-2; D is unclear. The CDR3 contains 13 residues. Germline V gene sequence: CDR1 MRHNA, CDR2 SNTAGT. V gave up 4 bases and J gave up 3 bases, with 6 bases separating them. CDR3 coding DNA: TGTGCCAGCAGTGCCGACTACACCGGGGAGCTGTTTTTT. It translates to CASSADYTGELFF.

The J gene is TRBJ2-7, the V gene TRBV12-5; 7 positions match TRBD2. This CDR3 has 15 amino acids. V shed 7 bases, J shed 7 bases, and the junction held 16 bases outside the gene matches. Germline assignment: CDR1 LGHNT and CDR2 FRNRAP. In nucleotides, the CDR3 is TGTGCTAGTGTCATGGCAACCGGGACTATAAATGAGCAGTACTTC. This gives the protein CASVMATGTINEQYF.